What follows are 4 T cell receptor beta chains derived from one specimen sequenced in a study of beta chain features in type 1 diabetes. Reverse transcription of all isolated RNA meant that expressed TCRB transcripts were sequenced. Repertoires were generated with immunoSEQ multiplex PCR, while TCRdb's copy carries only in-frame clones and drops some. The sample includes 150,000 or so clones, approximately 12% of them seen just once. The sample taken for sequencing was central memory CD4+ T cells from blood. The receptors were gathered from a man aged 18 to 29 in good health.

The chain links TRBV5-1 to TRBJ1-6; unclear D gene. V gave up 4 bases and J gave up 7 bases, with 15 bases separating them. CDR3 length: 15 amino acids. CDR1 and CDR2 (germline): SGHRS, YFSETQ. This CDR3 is CASSNGESANSPLHF. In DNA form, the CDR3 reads TGCGCCAGCAGCAATGGGGAGTCGGCAAATTCACCCCTCCACTTT.

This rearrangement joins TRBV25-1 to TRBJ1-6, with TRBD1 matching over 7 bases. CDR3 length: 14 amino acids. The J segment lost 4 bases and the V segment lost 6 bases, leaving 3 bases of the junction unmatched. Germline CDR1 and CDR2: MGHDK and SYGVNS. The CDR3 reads CASSRGQYNSPLHF. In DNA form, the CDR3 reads TGTGCCAGCAGCCGGGGACAGTATAATTCACCCCTCCACTTT.

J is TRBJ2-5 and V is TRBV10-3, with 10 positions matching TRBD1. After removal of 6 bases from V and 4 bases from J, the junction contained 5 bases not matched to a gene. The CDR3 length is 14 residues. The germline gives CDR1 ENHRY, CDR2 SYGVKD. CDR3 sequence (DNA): TGTGCCATCAGAGGACAGGGGGAATCAGAGACCCAGTACTTC. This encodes CAIRGQGESETQYF.

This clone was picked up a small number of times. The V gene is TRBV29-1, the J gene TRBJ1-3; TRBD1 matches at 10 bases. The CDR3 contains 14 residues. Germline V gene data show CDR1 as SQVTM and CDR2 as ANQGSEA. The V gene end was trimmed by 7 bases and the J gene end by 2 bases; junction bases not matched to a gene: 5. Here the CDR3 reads CSAGQGGPGNTIYF. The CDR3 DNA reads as TGCAGCGCCGGACAGGGGGGACCTGGAAACACCATATATTTT. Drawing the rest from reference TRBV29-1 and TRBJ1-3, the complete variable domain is SAVISQKPSRDICQRGTSLTIQCQVDSQVTMMFWYRQQPGQSLTLIATANQGSEATYESGFVIDKFPISRPNLTFSTLTVSNMSPEDSSIYLCSAGQGGPGNTIYFGEGSWLTVV.